The TCR beta chain under discussion was sequenced for a study of T cell responses to AZD1222 COVID-19 vaccine. The CDR3 runs to 14 residues. Germline CDR1 and CDR2: MGHDK and SYGVNS. Trimming stripped 6 bases from V and 2 bases from J, with 13 bases between. This clone was seen just once. Its antigen is not known. Study results and limitations: Researchers report vaccine-associated CD4 TCRs spanning spike, with dominance at 160-218 and 743-854. Seropositive status at baseline applied to only 5 to 7 AZD1222 recipients. Donors, mostly white British, included more females; clonal diversity was possibly underestimated. Repertoire collection took place solely once the T cell response had peaked.

Method: immunoSEQ multiplex PCR; TCRdb's copy keeps in-frame clones and lacks some. This table has 80,000 to 100,000 clones, around 88% appearing once. The receptor's source is an adult in good health. The sample was peripheral blood, taken on day 0 of MenACWY control vaccination. This chain links TRBV25-1 with TRBJ1-2; no firm D call. The CDR3 region is CASSEETVNYGYTF. In DNA, the CDR3 is TGTGCCAGCAGCGAGGAGACGGTGAACTATGGCTACACCTTC.